This is a list of T cell receptor beta chains from one sample in a study of T-cell memory formation after mild COVID-19. TCRdb analysed the 5' RACE reads with MiXCR anew, one entry per CDR3 protein. Here the sample spans 350,000 to 500,000 distinct CDR3 sequences, over 15% being singletons. Sequenced input: PBMCs or a T cell subset sorted from them (not recorded which). The receptors were sampled from an adult woman who had mild COVID-19 (a few samples of this study predate the infection). Cell type and time point are not known. Each CDR3 is given with its conserved first and last residue. The order of the fields is CDR3 DNA, CDR3 protein, J gene, clone size, V gene, D gene, CDR3 length. The D gene is left open where the match is weak. Clone size is given for some rows only: seen once, a few or many times, or a class if the clone is expanded.

DNA: TGTGCCTGGAGTTGGGATAGGGCTCAGCCCCAGCATTTT
CDR3: CAWSWDRAQPQHF
J: TRBJ1-5
size: -
V: TRBV30
D: -
length: 13

DNA: TGTGCCAGCAGAACGAACAGGAACACTGAAGCTTTCTTT
CDR3: CASRTNRNTEAFF
J: TRBJ1-1
size: few
V: TRBV6-1
D: -
length: 13

DNA: TGTGCCACCAGTGAACCTGACAGAGAATGGGGCTACACCTTC
CDR3: CATSEPDREWGYTF
J: TRBJ1-2
size: -
V: TRBV24-1
D: -
length: 14

DNA: TGCAGCGTTGAGGATGGCTACACCTTC
CDR3: CSVEDGYTF
J: TRBJ1-2
size: -
V: TRBV29-1
D: -
length: 9

DNA: TGTGCCAGCAGTCCTCTTCGAATCGATGGCTACACCTTC
CDR3: CASSPLRIDGYTF
J: TRBJ1-2
size: few
V: TRBV12-3/TRBV12-4
D: -
length: 13

DNA: TGTGCCAGCAGCATTCGGACTAGCTCGGCTACCTACAATGAGCAGTTCTTC
CDR3: CASSIRTSSATYNEQFF
J: TRBJ2-1
size: few
V: TRBV4-2
D: TRBD2
length: 17

DNA: TGTGCCAGCAGTCTATGGGACAGGGGGCCTGCAAATGAAAAACTGTTTTTT
CDR3: CASSLWDRGPANEKLFF
J: TRBJ1-4
size: few
V: TRBV12-3/TRBV12-4
D: TRBD1
length: 17

DNA: TGTGCCAGCTCACCATCGACAGGGCGGGTTAACTATGGCTACACCTTC
CDR3: CASSPSTGRVNYGYTF
J: TRBJ1-2
size: few
V: TRBV18
D: TRBD1
length: 16

DNA: TGCAGTGCTGCCCTTAGCGGAAGCACAGATACGCAGTATTTT
CDR3: CSAALSGSTDTQYF
J: TRBJ2-3
size: -
V: TRBV20-1
D: -
length: 14

DNA: TGTGCCAGCAGGGGGAGAAAGAGCTCCTACGAGCAGTACTTC
CDR3: CASRGRKSSYEQYF
J: TRBJ2-7
size: -
V: TRBV2
D: -
length: 14